This T cell receptor (beta chain) was captured in a study of blood T cell repertoires in COVID-19. Study-wide background: The United States, Italy and Spain supplied acute and convalescent COVID-19 samples. Sources were T cells, B-cell-depleted T cells, or PBMCs; the material itself was cDNA or gDNA.

The V and J ends lost 4 bases and 8 bases respectively, with 24 bases between them. This CDR3 is 17 amino acids long. Germline V gene sequence: CDR1 LGHDT, CDR2 YNNKEL (reference sequence). In this sample, this clone turned up once. Methods used by the authors: It was from reference gene primer amplification that nucleated cell counts were estimated. Profiling relied on immunoSEQ multiplex PCR, and the TCRdb table lists in-frame clones only, not all of them. That table gives V, J and clone size, and the DNA gave D and trimming. The table shows some 250,000 clones, with roughly 80% occurring only once.

The sample consisted of peripheral blood. The chain uses TRBV3-1 (or the pseudogene TRBV3-2) and TRBJ2-4; D possibly corresponds to TRBD2 (7 bases). The TCR comes from an elderly woman with acute or convalescent COVID-19. DNA of the CDR3: TGTGCCAGCAGCCCAAAATTCTCAGGGAGGGGGGGACACATTCAGTACTTC. Encoded protein: CASSPKFSGRGGHIQYF.